A selection of T cell receptor beta chains follows, all from one sample in a study of T cells in Graves' hyperthyroidism and ophthalmopathy. TCRdb redid the calling of the multiplex PCR reads with MiXCR, one entry per CDR3 protein. There are approximately 400,000 distinct CDR3 sequences in the sample; roughly 25% occur only once, and around 67% lies in the top ten. The sample was blood. All receptors come from a man aged 50-59 years with Graves' hyperthyroidism. The CDR3 runs from the conserved cysteine through the conserved F or W. Each record gives: V gene, clone size, J gene, D gene, CDR3 DNA, CDR3 protein. The D gene is left open where the match is weak. Size is stated for part of the rows, as once, few or many counts, or as a class when the clone is expanded.

TRBV6-5	few	TRBJ2-1	TRBD2	TGTGCCAGCAGTTTAGCGGGAGGGGACCGGGGTGAGCAGTTCTTC	CASSLAGGDRGEQFF
TRBV10-2	NA	TRBJ2-3	NA	TGCGCCAGCAGTGAGTACTTGAACACAGATACGCAGTATTTT	CASSEYLNTDTQYF
TRBV6-2/TRBV6-3	few	TRBJ1-2	TRBD1	TGTGCCAGCAGTTACTCATCGACAGGGCACTATGGCTACACCTTC	CASSYSSTGHYGYTF
TRBV25-1	NA	TRBJ1-1	NA	TGTGCCAGCTCGGCCGGGAGCTCGGGCACTGAAGCTTTCTTT	CASSAGSSGTEAFF
TRBV27	NA	TRBJ2-5	TRBD2	TGTGCCAGCAGTTTGAATGCGGGAGTGGTAGAAGCCCAGTACTTC	CASSLNAGVVEAQYF
TRBV6-5	NA	TRBJ2-5	TRBD2	TGTGCCCGCAGTTACTCACGGCTAGCGGAAGAGACCCAGTACTTC	CARSYSRLAEETQYF
TRBV2	many	TRBJ2-5	NA	TGTGCCAGCCAGGGGCAAGCTATTTCTCGGGAGACCCAGTACTTC	CASQGQAISRETQYF
TRBV20-1	NA	TRBJ1-6	NA	TGCAGTGCTAGAGCAGGGGTCTATAATTCACCCCTCCACTTT	CSARAGVYNSPLHF
TRBV11-2	NA	TRBJ2-5	TRBD1	TGTGCCAGCAGCTTAGTTTCGACAGGGGAGCAAGAGACCCAGTACTTC	CASSLVSTGEQETQYF
TRBV5-1	few	TRBJ1-1	TRBD1	TGCGCCAGCAGAAGGGACAGGGACACTGAAGCTTTCTTT	CASRRDRDTEAFF
TRBV14	few	TRBJ2-7	NA	TGTGCCAGCAGTCAAGAGGGATATCCAGGCTACGAGCAGTACTTC	CASSQEGYPGYEQYF
TRBV2	NA	TRBJ2-7	NA	TGTGCCAGCAGTGTCCCAGCTCTAACCGAGCAGTACTTC	CASSVPALTEQYF
TRBV6-2/TRBV6-3	few	TRBJ2-3	TRBD1	TGTGCCAGCAGTCCGACCGGACAGGGGGCGCATACGCAGTATTTT	CASSPTGQGAHTQYF
TRBV15	NA	TRBJ2-5	NA	TGTGCCACCAGCAGAGATTACTATAACGGACAGTACCAAGAGACCCAGTACTTC	CATSRDYYNGQYQETQYF
TRBV24-1	NA	TRBJ2-3	NA	TGTGCCACCAGTGAGGCACTAGGCGATACGCAGTATTTT	CATSEALGDTQYF
TRBV18	NA	TRBJ2-7	NA	TGTGCCAGCTCACCAGACATGGGCTACGAGCAGTACTTC	CASSPDMGYEQYF
TRBV4-2	NA	TRBJ1-1	NA	TGTGCCAGCAGCCAAGGCATTGGGATGAACACTGAAGCTTTCTTT	CASSQGIGMNTEAFF
TRBV7-2	NA	TRBJ2-7	NA	TGTGCCAGCAGCTTAGTGACGGCGTACGAGCAGTACTTC	CASSLVTAYEQYF
TRBV28	few	TRBJ2-4	TRBD2	TGTGCCAGCAGGTCTCCGGGACTAGGAGCCAAAAACATTCAGTACTTC	CASRSPGLGAKNIQYF
TRBV4-1	NA	TRBJ2-4	NA	TGCGCCAGCAGCCAAGTTAGGGGGGCCAAAAACATTCAGTACTTC	CASSQVRGAKNIQYF
TRBV20-1	NA	TRBJ2-7	TRBD2	TGCAGTGCTAGGGGGGGAGGGCCGAACGAGCGGTACTTC	CSARGGGPNERYF
TRBV6-2/TRBV6-3	NA	TRBJ1-5	NA	TGTGCCAGCAGTTACCCAGGAGGAAGCAATCAGCCCCAGCATTTT	CASSYPGGSNQPQHF
TRBV18	few	TRBJ2-3	NA	TGTGCCAGCGGGACAACTCGCACAGATACGCAGTATTTT	CASGTTRTDTQYF
TRBV10-3	many	TRBJ1-1	TRBD1	TGTGCCATCCGGGACAGTGGTGAAGCTTTCTTT	CAIRDSGEAFF
TRBV12-3/TRBV12-4	many	TRBJ1-1	TRBD1	TGTGCCAGCAAGGTCGGGACAGGGGTCGCTGAAGCTTTCTTT	CASKVGTGVAEAFF
TRBV2	NA	TRBJ1-2	NA	TGTGCCAGCAGAAATGACAGATATGGCTACACCTTC	CASRNDRYGYTF
TRBV30	few	TRBJ1-4	NA	TGTGCCTGGACTGTCGCGACCCTAACAGAAAAACTGTTTTTT	CAWTVATLTEKLFF
TRBV20-1	NA	TRBJ2-7	NA	TGCAGTGCTAGACAGGGGATGTCCTACGAGCAGTACTTC	CSARQGMSYEQYF
TRBV6-1	NA	TRBJ2-4	NA	TGTGCCAGCAGTAGGCCGGGGCTAGCCAAAAACATTCAGTACTTC	CASSRPGLAKNIQYF
TRBV11-2	few	TRBJ1-3	NA	TGTGCCAGCAGCACCCGGACAGCTAGAAACACCATATATTTT	CASSTRTARNTIYF
TRBV27	many	TRBJ1-1	NA	TGTGCCAGCAGATGGGGAGGGAACACTGAAGCTTTCTTT	CASRWGGNTEAFF
TRBV20-1	NA	TRBJ1-5	NA	TGCAGTGCTAGGGCGGGGGCCCTCAACGCCCAGCATTTT	CSARAGALNAQHF
TRBV2	NA	TRBJ2-2	NA	TGTGCCAGCAGGTGGGGTAGCGGGGAGCTGTTTTTT	CASRWGSGELFF
TRBV28	many	TRBJ1-1	NA	TGTGCCAGCAGTTTAGTCGACACTGAAGCTTTCTTT	CASSLVDTEAFF
TRBV6-5	few	TRBJ1-4	NA	TGTGCCAGCAGTTACGGTCAGGGTGGCGAAAAACTGTTTTTT	CASSYGQGGEKLFF
TRBV12-5	NA	TRBJ1-1	NA	TGTGCTAGTGATACGACAGTGAACACTGAAGCTTTCTTT	CASDTTVNTEAFF
TRBV10-1	few	TRBJ2-3	NA	TGCGCCAGCAGTAGGGGGAGGACAGATACGCAGTATTTT	CASSRGRTDTQYF
TRBV29-1	NA	TRBJ2-7	NA	TGCAGCGTTGAGAAGGGCCTAGCAGGCGAGCAGTACTTC	CSVEKGLAGEQYF
TRBV27	few	TRBJ2-7	NA	TGTGCCAGCAGGTCTGGTGGGGCCTACGAGCAGTACTTC	CASRSGGAYEQYF
TRBV11-1	many	TRBJ2-3	NA	TGTGCCAGCAGCTTAGGGTCCTCGGTAGATACGCAGTATTTT	CASSLGSSVDTQYF
TRBV19	NA	TRBJ2-2	NA	TGTGCCAGTTCCCACCGGGGGACCGGGGAGCTGTTTTTT	CASSHRGTGELFF
TRBV7-3	NA	TRBJ1-5	NA	TGTGCCAGCAGCTTAGCAAAGGAGACTCAGCCCCAGCATTTT	CASSLAKETQPQHF
TRBV7-3	many	TRBJ2-1	TRBD2	TGTGCCAGCAGCTTAACGCTAGCGGGAGGGCCTGATGAGCAGTTCTTC	CASSLTLAGGPDEQFF